Below are 8 T cell receptor beta chains sequenced from a single sample in a study of T-cell reconstitution after alpha-beta-depleted transplantation in children. Library preparation (for TCRbeta) was performed with unique molecular identifiers. TCRdb redid the calling of the PCR reads with MiXCR, one entry per CDR3 protein. The sample lists 700,000 to 850,000 distinct CDR3 sequences, approximately 15% occurring once. The source material was PBMCs, mostly from graft donor cells, sampled 360 days after TCRalphabeta/CD19-depleted stem cell transplant. These receptors all stem from a male patient younger than 18 who had a stem cell transplant for acute lymphoblastic leukemia, so the T cells may come from the graft donor.

This clonotype was seen a single time. This sequence may be a read error, since a much larger clone differs from it by one base. The V call is TRBV5-1, the J call TRBJ2-1; 11 positions agree with TRBD2. Germline V CDR1 and CDR2: SGHRS, YFSETQ. J lost 6 bases, V lost 4 bases, and 6 bases had no gene match. The CDR3 runs 15 residues. In DNA, the CDR3 is TGCGCCAGCAGCCTTAGCGGGGGGGATTGCAATGAGCAGTTCTTC. Translation gives CASSLSGGDCNEQFF.

This clonotype has just a few counts. The rearrangement uses TRBV24-1 and TRBJ2-3; 8 nucleotides line up with TRBD1. With 5 bases clipped from V and 4 bases from J, the junction kept 7 bases outside the gene matches. This CDR3 has 15 amino acids. Germline V gene sequence: CDR1 KGHDR, CDR2 SFDVKD. The CDR3 spells CATSGRQGIADTQYF. The CDR3 nucleotides are TGTGCCACCAGTGGGCGACAGGGGATCGCAGATACGCAGTATTTT.

CDR3 nucleotides: TGTGCCAGCAGCCCGAAGACAGGTTATAGCACAGATACGCAGTATTTT. The encoded protein is CASSPKTGYSTDTQYF. V is TRBV7-2 and J is TRBJ2-3; possibly TRBD1 for D (6 bases). There are 16 residues in the CDR3. Trimming pared 5 bases from V and 0 bases from J, leaving 15 bases between. Germline V gene lookup returns CDR1 SGHTA and CDR2 FQGNSA.

The table lists this clonotype with a few counts. The rearrangement uses TRBV29-1 and TRBJ2-1; TRBD1 agrees at 9 bases. The CDR3 contains 14 residues. V lost 7 bases and J lost 3; bases outside the gene matches: 7. The germline V gene has CDR1 SQVTM and CDR2 ANQGSEA. The CDR3 nucleotides read TGCAGCGAGACCGGGACAGGGAGCTACAATGAGCAGTTCTTC. Amino acid sequence: CSETGTGSYNEQFF.

The chain is built from TRBV18 and TRBJ2-2, with 12 bases matching TRBD1. The ends lost 4 bases at V and 4 bases at J; junction bases unmatched: 7. The CDR3 is made up of 17 amino acids. Germline CDR1 and CDR2: KGHSH and LQKENI. The CDR3 protein is CASSLRDRGRFTGELFF. The CDR3 DNA follows: TGTGCCAGCTCACTAAGGGACAGGGGGCGCTTCACCGGGGAGCTGTTTTTT.

The chain uses TRBV5-1 and TRBJ1-1; D gene ambiguous. Trimming removed 0 bases at V and 1 base at J, with 10 bases between. From germline, CDR1 is SGHRS and CDR2 YFSETQ. The CDR3 contains 15 residues. The CDR3 DNA reads as TGCGCCAGCAGCTTGGGACGTTCGGAGAACACTGAAGCTTTCTTT. Translation gives CASSLGRSENTEAFF. Full variable domain (remainder filled in from reference TRBV5-1 and TRBJ1-1): KAGVTQTPRYLIKTRGQQVTLSCSPISGHRSVSWYQQTPGQGLQFLFEYFSETQRNKGNFPGRFSGRQFSNSRSEMNVSTLELGDSALYLCASSLGRSENTEAFFGQGTRLTVV.

This clonotype turned up a few times. In nucleotides, the CDR3 is TGCAGCGTGGGAGGGAATGGCTACACCTTC. Its translation: CSVGGNGYTF. The chain employs TRBV29-1 and TRBJ1-2; D gene unclear. Germline-derived CDR1 and CDR2 are SQVTM and ANQGSEA. The V end lost 6 bases, the J end lost 6 bases, and 8 bases lay between the germline ends. This CDR3 spans 10 amino acids.

This clonotype was observed a few times. The rearrangement uses TRBV7-9 and TRBJ2-2; 8 nucleotides align to TRBD2. Per the germline V gene, CDR1 is SEHNR and CDR2 is FQNEAQ (reference sequence). This CDR3 spans 16 amino acids. V lost 0 bases and J lost 1; bases outside the gene matches: 1. The CDR3 loop reads CASSLAGLENTGELFF. The CDR3 DNA is TGTGCCAGCAGCTTAGCGGGACTAGAGAACACCGGGGAGCTGTTTTTT.